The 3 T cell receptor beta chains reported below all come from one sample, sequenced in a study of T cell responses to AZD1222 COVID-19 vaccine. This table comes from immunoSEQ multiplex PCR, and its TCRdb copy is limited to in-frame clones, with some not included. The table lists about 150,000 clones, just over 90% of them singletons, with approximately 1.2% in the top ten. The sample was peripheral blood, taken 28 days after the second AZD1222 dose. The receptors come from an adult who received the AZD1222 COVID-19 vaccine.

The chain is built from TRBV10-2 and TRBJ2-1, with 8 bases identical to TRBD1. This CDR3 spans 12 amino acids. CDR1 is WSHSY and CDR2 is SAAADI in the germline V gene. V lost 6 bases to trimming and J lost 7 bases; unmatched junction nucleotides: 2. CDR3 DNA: TGCGCCAGCAGCACAGGGGGGAATGAGCAGTTCTTC. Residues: CASSTGGNEQFF.

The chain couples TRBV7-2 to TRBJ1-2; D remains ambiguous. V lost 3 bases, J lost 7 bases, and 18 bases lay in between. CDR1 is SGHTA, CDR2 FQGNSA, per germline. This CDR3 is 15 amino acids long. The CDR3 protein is CASSLGAPSLFGYTF. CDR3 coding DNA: TGTGCCAGCAGCTTGGGTGCCCCTAGCCTCTTTGGCTACACCTTC.

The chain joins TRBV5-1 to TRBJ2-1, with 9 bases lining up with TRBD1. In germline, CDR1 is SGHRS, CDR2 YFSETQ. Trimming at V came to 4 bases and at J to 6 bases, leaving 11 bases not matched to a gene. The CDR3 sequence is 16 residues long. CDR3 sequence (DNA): TGCGCCAGCAGCCGCTCCGGGACAGGGTCTCCCAATGAGCAGTTCTTC. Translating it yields CASSRSGTGSPNEQFF.